This is a list of T cell receptor beta chains from one sample in a study of CD8 T cells in Susac syndrome. In TCRdb, the immunoSEQ multiplex PCR reads were re-called with MiXCR into one record per CDR3 protein. The sample records around 69,000 distinct CDR3 sequences, around 93% being singletons. Sequencing used CD8+ T cells from PBMCs. These receptors all come from a human donor with Susac syndrome. Both conserved end residues are part of each CDR3. Fields, in order: J gene, CDR3 length, V gene, CDR3 protein.

TRBJ1-1	13	TRBV19	CASSIGMNTEAFF
TRBJ1-2	14	TRBV19	CASSMSPGDYGYTF
TRBJ1-1	14	TRBV4-2	CASSQVSDGTEAFF
TRBJ2-3	15	TRBV7-2	CASSPWTRREDTQYF
TRBJ2-1	15	TRBV4-1	CASSQGQGPYNEQFF
TRBJ1-5	16	TRBV6-2/TRBV6-3	CASRSPQGLGNQPQHF
TRBJ2-1	17	TRBV28	CASSHQMRGTSWVEQFF
TRBJ1-1	14	TRBV7-2	CASSWARMNTEAFF
TRBJ2-5	16	TRBV7-9	CASSLVQRGGQETQYF
TRBJ2-7	12	TRBV11-2	CASSNRLREQYF
TRBJ2-5	15	TRBV4-1	CASSPRQGPQETQYF
TRBJ2-2	12	TRBV4-1	CASSGAGGELFF
TRBJ2-1	16	TRBV7-8	CASSWPQGKGNNEQFF
TRBJ2-3	15	TRBV7-3	CASSWGPGGTDTQYF
TRBJ1-1	14	TRBV7-3	CASKSTLGDTEAFF
TRBJ1-5	15	TRBV3-1	CASSQDRRLVQPQHF
TRBJ2-3	17	TRBV6-5	CASSYSGLADPPDTQYF
TRBJ2-7	17	TRBV21-1	CASSPRGGDRFYYEQYF
TRBJ2-3	19	TRBV20-1	CSARLPGTSAKAPTDTQYF
TRBJ1-1	19	TRBV7-9	CASSPRDRGGGSRGTEAFF
TRBJ1-5	16	TRBV20-1	CSAINRGRAGDQPQHF
TRBJ2-7	15	TRBV9	CASSVVAGPGNEQYF
TRBJ2-7	16	TRBV20-1	CSARDLMAGRVYEQYF
TRBJ1-5	16	TRBV20-1	CSASPGAGESNQPQHF
TRBJ1-6	12	TRBV28	CASSSGNSPLHF
TRBJ2-1	15	TRBV19	CASSTLGGLENEQFF
TRBJ1-2	15	TRBV27	CASSLSPAGGYGYTF
TRBJ1-1	15	TRBV7-8	CASSTRDRGSTEAFF
TRBJ2-1	15	TRBV7-6	CASSLIAEGVNEQFF
TRBJ2-1	16	TRBV3-1	CASSPHAGGSYNEQFF
TRBJ2-1	16	TRBV14	CASSHLAPGQDNEQFF
TRBJ1-1	13	TRBV12-3/TRBV12-4	CASSLGMNTEAFF
TRBJ1-2	12	TRBV20-1	CSAYRGNYGYTF
TRBJ1-6	14	TRBV7-2	CASSLRGVNSPLHF
TRBJ1-5	16	TRBV5-4	CASSAWGQGANQPQHF
TRBJ1-1	15	TRBV19	CASSMSPSMNTEAFF
TRBJ2-2	17	TRBV9	CASSVVSAGGETGELFF
TRBJ2-5	15	TRBV18	CASSPRNGLGETQYF
TRBJ1-2	14	TRBV15	CATTPIDGSYGYTF
TRBJ1-1	13	TRBV5-6	CASSFGGAAEAFF
TRBJ1-1	15	TRBV15	CATSRQGVMNTEAFF
TRBJ1-2	16	TRBV7-9	CASSFSPTAANYGYTF
TRBJ2-1	13	TRBV12-3/TRBV12-4	CASTFVPGHEQFF
TRBJ1-1	15	TRBV7-8	CASSLRPQGNTEAFF
TRBJ2-1	17	TRBV11-2	CASSLPPLAGGYNEQFF
TRBJ2-2	18	TRBV5-1	CASSLKHRTSRWTGELFF
TRBJ1-1	13	TRBV30	CAWSFQTRTEAFF
TRBJ2-1	13	TRBV5-6	CASSLELTNEQFF
TRBJ2-1	16	TRBV7-2	CASSFEREFGKNEQFF
TRBJ2-5	13	TRBV14	CASRRTGQETQYF
TRBJ1-2	16	TRBV7-6	CASSERLRDSSYGYTF
TRBJ2-7	13	TRBV27	CASSLPPPDRQYF
TRBJ1-4	16	TRBV9	CASSVDPGNSGEKLFF
TRBJ1-5	15	TRBV7-8	CASSFGRGSNQPQHF
TRBJ2-7	13	TRBV5-1	CASAGGGGHEQYF
TRBJ1-1	15	TRBV28	CASSSGQNLNTEAFF
TRBJ2-2	13	TRBV20-1	CSAGTENTGELFF
TRBJ2-7	16	TRBV9	CASSVGGGSTQGEQYF